This TCR beta chain stems from a study of control samples from healthy donors and cancer patients. This clone was seen once. In germline, CDR1 is SEHNR, CDR2 FQNEAQ (reference sequence). This CDR3 contains 14 residues. Trimming pared 2 bases from V and 0 bases from J, leaving 5 bases between. TCRdb keeps only in-frame clones here, not all; method: immunoSEQ multiplex PCR. The sample yields 200,000 to 250,000 clones, just under 95% seen once. This receptor was taken from a man aged 50 to 60 in good health. This chain connects TRBV7-9 to TRBJ1-5; D uncertain. What was sequenced was blood. The CDR3, as DNA: TGTGCCAGCAGCTTACGAGATAGCAATCAGCCCCAGCATTTT. Amino acids: CASSLRDSNQPQHF.